This entry is about one T cell receptor (beta chain). As yet, its antigen is unknown. The sample originates from a study of CXCR3-negative and CXCR3-positive naive CD8 T cells. Findings and limits, study-wide: Surface CD5 matched across naive subsets, and TRB CDR3 properties served to infer TCR strength. Naive cells with CXCR3 showed TRB CDR3s that were more hydrophobic than those in CXCR3-negative naive cells.

All TRB cDNA libraries came from 5' RACE performed with UMI labels. TCRdb re-called the 5' RACE reads; one entry per CDR3 protein, DNA not given. The sample has about 63,000 distinct CDR3 sequences. CD8+ T cell subsets were each sorted in triplicate, 300,000 or so cells apiece. Germline assignment: CDR1 DFQATT and CDR2 SNEGSKA (reference sequence). The CDR3 totals 14 residues. The source material was naive CXCR3+ CD8+ T cells from blood. Sample subset: CD45RO-CCR7+CD27+CD95- naive CD8+ T cells expressing CXCR3 (TNR3+). The rearrangement uses TRBV20-1 and TRBJ2-2; lacking DNA, the TRBD1 call made by TCRdb goes unchecked. The clonotype comes from a human donor in good health. Some clones in this sample may be carry-over from other donors' samples. This CDR3 reads CSASPRGDTGELFF.